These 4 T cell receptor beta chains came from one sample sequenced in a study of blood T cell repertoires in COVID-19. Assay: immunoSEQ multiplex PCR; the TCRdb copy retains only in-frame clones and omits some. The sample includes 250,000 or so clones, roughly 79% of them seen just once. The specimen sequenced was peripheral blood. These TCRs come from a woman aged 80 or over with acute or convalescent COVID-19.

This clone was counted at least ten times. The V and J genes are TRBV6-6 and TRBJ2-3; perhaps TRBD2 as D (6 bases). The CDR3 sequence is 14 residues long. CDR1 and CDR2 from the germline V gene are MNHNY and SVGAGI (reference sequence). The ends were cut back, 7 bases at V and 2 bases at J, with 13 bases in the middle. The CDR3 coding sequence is TGTGCCAGCAAGGCGGAGGGTAACACAGATACGCAGTATTTT. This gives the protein CASKAEGNTDTQYF.

DNA of the CDR3: TGTGCCACCAGTGATTACCGGGGTGGCTACACCTTC. It specifies CATSDYRGGYTF. This rearrangement joins TRBV24-1 to TRBJ1-2, with D hard to call. There are 12 residues in the CDR3. V was cut by 2 bases and J by 7 bases, with 7 bases left in between. The germline CDR1 and CDR2 sequences are KGHDR and SFDVKD.

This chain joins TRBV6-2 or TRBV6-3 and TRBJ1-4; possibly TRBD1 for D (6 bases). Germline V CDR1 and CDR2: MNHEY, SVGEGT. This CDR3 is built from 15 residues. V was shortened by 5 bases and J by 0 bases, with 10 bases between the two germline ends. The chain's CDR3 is CASSRHRATNEKLFF. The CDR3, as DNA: TGTGCCAGCAGTCGCCACAGGGCAACTAATGAAAAACTGTTTTTT.

CDR3 bases: TGTGCCAGCAGCCCCCGGGGGATCATTCGTTCACCCCTCCACTTT. As protein: CASSPRGIIRSPLHF. V is TRBV3-1 (or the pseudogene TRBV3-2) and J is TRBJ1-6; D may be TRBD1 (5 bases). This CDR3 spans 15 amino acids. Germline CDR1 reads LGHDT; CDR2 reads YNNKEL (reference sequence). Between the trimmed V and J ends, which lost 4 bases and 9 bases, there was a span of 16 bases.